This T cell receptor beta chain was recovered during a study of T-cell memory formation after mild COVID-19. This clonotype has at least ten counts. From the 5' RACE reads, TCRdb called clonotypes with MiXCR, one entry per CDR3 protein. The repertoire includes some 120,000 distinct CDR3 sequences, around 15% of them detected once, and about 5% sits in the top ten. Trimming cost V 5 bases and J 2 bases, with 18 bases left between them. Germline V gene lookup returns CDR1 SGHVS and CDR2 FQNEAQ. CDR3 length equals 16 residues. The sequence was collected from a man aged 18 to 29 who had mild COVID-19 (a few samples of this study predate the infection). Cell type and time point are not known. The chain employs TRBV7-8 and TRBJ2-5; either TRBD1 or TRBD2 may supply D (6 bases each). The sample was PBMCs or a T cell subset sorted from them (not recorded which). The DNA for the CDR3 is TGTGCCAGCAGCCGCGGATGGGGGGCGGGACAAGAGACCCAGTACTTC. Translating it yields CASSRGWGAGQETQYF.